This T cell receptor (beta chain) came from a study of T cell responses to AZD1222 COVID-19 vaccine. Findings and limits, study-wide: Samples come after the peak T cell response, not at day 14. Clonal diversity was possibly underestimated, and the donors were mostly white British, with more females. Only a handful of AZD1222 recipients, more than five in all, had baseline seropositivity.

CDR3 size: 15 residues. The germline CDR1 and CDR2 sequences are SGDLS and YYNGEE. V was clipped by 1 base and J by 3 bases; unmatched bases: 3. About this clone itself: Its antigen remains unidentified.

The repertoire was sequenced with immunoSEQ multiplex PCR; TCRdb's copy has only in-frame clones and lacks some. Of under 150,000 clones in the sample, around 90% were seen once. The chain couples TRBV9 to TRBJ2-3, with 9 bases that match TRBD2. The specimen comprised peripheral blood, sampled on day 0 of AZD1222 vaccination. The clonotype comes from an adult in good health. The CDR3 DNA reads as TGTGCCAGCAGCGTACTAGCGGGAATTACAGATACGCAGTATTTT. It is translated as CASSVLAGITDTQYF.